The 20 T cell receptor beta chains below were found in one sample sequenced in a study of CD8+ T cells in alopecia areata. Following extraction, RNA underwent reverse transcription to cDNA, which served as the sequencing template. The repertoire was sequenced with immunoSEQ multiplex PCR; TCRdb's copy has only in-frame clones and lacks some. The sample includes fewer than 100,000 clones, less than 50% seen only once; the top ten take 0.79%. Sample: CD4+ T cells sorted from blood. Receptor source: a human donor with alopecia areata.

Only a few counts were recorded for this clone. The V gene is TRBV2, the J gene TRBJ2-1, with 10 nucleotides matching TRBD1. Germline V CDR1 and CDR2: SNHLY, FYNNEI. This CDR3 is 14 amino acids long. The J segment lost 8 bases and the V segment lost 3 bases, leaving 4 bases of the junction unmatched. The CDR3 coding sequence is TGTGCCAGCAGTGATGGGACAGGGGAGGATGAGCAGTTCTTC. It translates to CASSDGTGEDEQFF.

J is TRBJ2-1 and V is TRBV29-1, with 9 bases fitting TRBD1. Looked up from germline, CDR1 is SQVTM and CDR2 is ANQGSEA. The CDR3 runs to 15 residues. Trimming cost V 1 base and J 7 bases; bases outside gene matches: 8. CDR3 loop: CSVEGYRGRLNEQFF. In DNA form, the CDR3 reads TGCAGCGTTGAAGGGTACAGGGGGCGCTTGAATGAGCAGTTCTTC.

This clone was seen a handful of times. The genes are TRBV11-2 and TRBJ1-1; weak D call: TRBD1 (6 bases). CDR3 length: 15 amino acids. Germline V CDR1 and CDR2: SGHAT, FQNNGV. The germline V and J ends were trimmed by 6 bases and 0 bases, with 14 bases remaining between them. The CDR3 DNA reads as TGTGCCAGCAGTACAGGGTATAACATGAACACTGAAGCTTTCTTT. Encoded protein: CASSTGYNMNTEAFF.

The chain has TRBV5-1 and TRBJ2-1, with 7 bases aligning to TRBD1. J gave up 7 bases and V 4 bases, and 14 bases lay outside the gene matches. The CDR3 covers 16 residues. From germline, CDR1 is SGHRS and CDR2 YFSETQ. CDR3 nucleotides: TGCGCCAGCAGCGTCGACAGGGCCGGACATATGAATGAGCAGTTCTTC. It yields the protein CASSVDRAGHMNEQFF.

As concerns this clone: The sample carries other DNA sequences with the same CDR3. CDR3 nucleotides: TGTGCCAGCAGTTTAAACTACGAGCAGTACTTC. Translating it yields CASSLNYEQYF. The chain combines TRBV28 with TRBJ2-7; no clear D. Germline CDR1 and CDR2: MDHEN and SYDVKM. Trimming removed 2 bases from V and 3 bases from J, with 2 bases in between. There are 11 residues in the CDR3.

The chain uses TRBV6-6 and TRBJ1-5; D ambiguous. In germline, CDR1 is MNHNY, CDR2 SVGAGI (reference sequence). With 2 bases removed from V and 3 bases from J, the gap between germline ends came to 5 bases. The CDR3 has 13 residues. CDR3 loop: CASSYGDNQPQHF. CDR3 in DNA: TGTGCCAGCAGTTACGGGGACAATCAGCCCCAGCATTTT.

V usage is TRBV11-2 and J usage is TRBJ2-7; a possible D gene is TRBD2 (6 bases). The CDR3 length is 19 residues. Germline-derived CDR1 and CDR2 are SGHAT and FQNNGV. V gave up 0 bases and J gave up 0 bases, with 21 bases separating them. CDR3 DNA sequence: TGTGCCAGCAGCTTAGACCTTGGGAGCGGGCCTCGCTTCTCCTACGAGCAGTACTTC. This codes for CASSLDLGSGPRFSYEQYF.

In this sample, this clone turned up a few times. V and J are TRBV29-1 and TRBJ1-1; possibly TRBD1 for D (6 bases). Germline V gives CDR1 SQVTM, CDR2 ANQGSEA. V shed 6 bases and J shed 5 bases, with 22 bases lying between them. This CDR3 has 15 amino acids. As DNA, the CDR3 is TGCAGCGTGGATCACAGGGTTTTCTCCCTAACTGAAGCTTTCTTT. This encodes CSVDHRVFSLTEAFF.

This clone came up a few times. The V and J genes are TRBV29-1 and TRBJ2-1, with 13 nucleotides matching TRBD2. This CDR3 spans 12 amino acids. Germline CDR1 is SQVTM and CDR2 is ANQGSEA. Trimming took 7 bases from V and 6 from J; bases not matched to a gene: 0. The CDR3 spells CSGTSGSNEQFF. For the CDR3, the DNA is TGCAGCGGGACTAGCGGGAGCAATGAGCAGTTCTTC.

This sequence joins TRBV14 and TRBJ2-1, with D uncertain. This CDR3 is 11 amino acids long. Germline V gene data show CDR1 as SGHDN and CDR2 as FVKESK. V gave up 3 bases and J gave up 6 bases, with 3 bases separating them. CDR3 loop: CASSHANEQFF. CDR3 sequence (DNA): TGTGCCAGCAGCCACGCCAATGAGCAGTTCTTC. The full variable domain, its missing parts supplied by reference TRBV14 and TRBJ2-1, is EAGVTQFPSHSVIEKGQTVTLRCDPISGHDNLYWYRRVMGKEIKFLLHFVKESKQDESGMPNNRFLAERTGGTYSTLKVQPAELEDSGVYFCASSHANEQFFGPGTRLTVL.

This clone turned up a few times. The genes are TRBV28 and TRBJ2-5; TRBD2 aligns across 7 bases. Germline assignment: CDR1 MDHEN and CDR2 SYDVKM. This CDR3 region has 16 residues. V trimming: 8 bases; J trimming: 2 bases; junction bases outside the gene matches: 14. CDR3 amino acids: CASSDVQGGAQETQYF. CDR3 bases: TGTGCCAGCTCTGACGTTCAGGGAGGGGCACAAGAGACCCAGTACTTC.

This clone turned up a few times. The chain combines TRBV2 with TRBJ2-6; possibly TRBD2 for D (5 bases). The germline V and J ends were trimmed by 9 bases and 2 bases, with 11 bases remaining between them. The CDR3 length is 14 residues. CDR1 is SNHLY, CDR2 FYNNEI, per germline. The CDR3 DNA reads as TGTGCCAGTAAGAGGGATGCTGGGGCCAACGTCCTGACTTTC. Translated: CASKRDAGANVLTF.

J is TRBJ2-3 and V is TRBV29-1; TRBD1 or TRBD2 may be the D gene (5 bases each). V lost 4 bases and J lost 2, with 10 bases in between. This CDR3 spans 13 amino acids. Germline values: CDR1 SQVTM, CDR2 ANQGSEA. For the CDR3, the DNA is TGCAGCGTTGGGGGGTTTTACACAGATACGCAGTATTTT. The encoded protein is CSVGGFYTDTQYF.

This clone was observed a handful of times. The CDR3 DNA sequence: TGTGCCTGGAGGAGGGGTCGGTCAGCCTCCTACGAGCAGTACTTC. Protein product: CAWRRGRSASYEQYF. This chain uses TRBV30 with TRBJ2-7, with D perhaps given as TRBD1 or TRBD2 (5 bases each). Germline-derived CDR1 and CDR2 are GTSNPN and SVGIG (reference sequence). The CDR3 has 15 amino acids. Trimming shortened V by 3 bases and J by 0 bases, and 15 bases separated the two germline ends.

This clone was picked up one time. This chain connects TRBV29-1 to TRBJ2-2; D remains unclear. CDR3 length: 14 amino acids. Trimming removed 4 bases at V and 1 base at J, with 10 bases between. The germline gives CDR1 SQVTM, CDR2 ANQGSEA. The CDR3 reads CSVVDRRNTGELFF. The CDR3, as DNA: TGCAGCGTTGTCGATCGGAGGAACACCGGGGAGCTGTTTTTT.

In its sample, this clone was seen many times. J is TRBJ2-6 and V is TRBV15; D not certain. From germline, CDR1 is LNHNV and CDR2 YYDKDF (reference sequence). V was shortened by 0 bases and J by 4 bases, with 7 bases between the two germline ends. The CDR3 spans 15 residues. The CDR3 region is CATSRDREGANVLTF. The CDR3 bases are TGTGCCACCAGCAGAGATCGCGAGGGGGCCAACGTCCTGACTTTC. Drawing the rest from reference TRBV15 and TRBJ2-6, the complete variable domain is DAMVIQNPRYQVTQFGKPVTLSCSQTLNHNVMYWYQQKSSQAPKLLFHYYDKDFNNEADTPDNFQSRRPNTSFCFLDIRSPGLGDTAMYLCATSRDREGANVLTFGAGSRLTVL.

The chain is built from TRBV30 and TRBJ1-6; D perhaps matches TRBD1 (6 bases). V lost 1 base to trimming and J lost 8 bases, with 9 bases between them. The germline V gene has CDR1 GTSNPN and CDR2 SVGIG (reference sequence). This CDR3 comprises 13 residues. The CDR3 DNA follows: TGTGCCTGGAGTGCAGAGGGGGATTCACCCCTCCACTTT. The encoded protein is CAWSAEGDSPLHF.

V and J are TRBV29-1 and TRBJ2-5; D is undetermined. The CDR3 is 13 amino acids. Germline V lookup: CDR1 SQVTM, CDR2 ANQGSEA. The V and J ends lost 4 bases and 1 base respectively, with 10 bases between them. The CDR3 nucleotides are TGCAGCGTTGTAGGGCAGACCCAAGAGACCCAGTACTTC. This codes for CSVVGQTQETQYF.

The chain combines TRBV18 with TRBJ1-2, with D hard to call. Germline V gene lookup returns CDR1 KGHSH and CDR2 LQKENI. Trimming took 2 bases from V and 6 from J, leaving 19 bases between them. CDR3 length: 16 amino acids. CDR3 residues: CASSPSYEAVSDGYTF. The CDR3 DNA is TGTGCCAGCTCACCATCATACGAAGCAGTCTCCGATGGCTACACCTTC.

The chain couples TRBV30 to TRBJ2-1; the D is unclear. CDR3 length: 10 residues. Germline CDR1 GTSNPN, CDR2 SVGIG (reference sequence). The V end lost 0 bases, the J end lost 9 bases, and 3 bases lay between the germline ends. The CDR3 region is CAWSVREQFF. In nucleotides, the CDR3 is TGTGCCTGGAGTGTCCGTGAGCAGTTCTTC.